Listed below are T cell receptor beta chains from one sample, sequenced in a study of T cells after yellow fever vaccination. TCRdb processed the 5' RACE reads anew with MiXCR; each CDR3 protein has one entry. The sample shows approximately 34,000 distinct CDR3 sequences, less than 8.5% of them seen only once. This specimen consisted of PBMCs, either bulk or a sorted T-cell subset (CD4+, CD8+, memory, or dextramer-sorted; not recorded which), obtained on the day of the first yellow fever vaccination. The receptors come from a man younger than 35 who received the YFV17D yellow fever vaccine. The CDR3 runs from the conserved cysteine through the conserved F or W. Fields, in order: clone size, J gene, D gene, V gene, CDR3 DNA, CDR3 protein. A D gene is named only where the DNA matches it firmly. Rows may omit the clone size; those that give it use once, few, many or a size class.

clone size: many; J gene: TRBJ2-5; D gene: TRBD2; V gene: TRBV6-2/TRBV6-3; CDR3 DNA: TGTGCCAGCAGTTACTCTGCGGGGGGTCGAGAGACCCAGTACTTC; CDR3 protein: CASSYSAGGRETQYF
clone size: many; J gene: TRBJ2-3; D gene: .; V gene: TRBV5-1; CDR3 DNA: TGCGCCAGCAGCTTGGGGGCAGGCGGGGATACGCAGTATTTT; CDR3 protein: CASSLGAGGDTQYF
clone size: few; J gene: TRBJ2-2; D gene: TRBD1; V gene: TRBV30; CDR3 DNA: TGTGCCTGGAGTGCGAGAGCAACCGGGACAGGGGTTATTTCTCTGTTTTTT; CDR3 protein: CAWSARATGTGVISLFF
clone size: many; J gene: TRBJ2-4; D gene: TRBD1; V gene: TRBV4-1; CDR3 DNA: TGCGCCAGCAGCCAAGGGCCCGCAGGGGGAGACAAAAACATTCAGTACTTC; CDR3 protein: CASSQGPAGGDKNIQYF
clone size: .; J gene: TRBJ2-1; D gene: TRBD2; V gene: TRBV20-1; CDR3 DNA: TGCTGCGCTAGAGATTATGAACTAGCGGGGGCCCCGTCTGAGCAGTTCTTC; CDR3 protein: CCARDYELAGAPSEQFF
clone size: many; J gene: TRBJ2-2; D gene: .; V gene: TRBV7-2; CDR3 DNA: TGTGCCAGCAGCAATCGGAGGGACACCGGGGAGCTGTTTTTT; CDR3 protein: CASSNRRDTGELFF
clone size: many; J gene: TRBJ1-5; D gene: .; V gene: TRBV28; CDR3 DNA: TGTGCCAGCAGTTTCGTAGGGGCGAAAAAGAGCAATCAGCCCCAGCATTTT; CDR3 protein: CASSFVGAKKSNQPQHF
clone size: many; J gene: TRBJ2-1; D gene: .; V gene: TRBV2; CDR3 DNA: TGTGCCAGCGGGCCGGACAGAAGTAACAATGAGCAGTTCTTC; CDR3 protein: CASGPDRSNNEQFF
clone size: .; J gene: TRBJ2-1; D gene: .; V gene: TRBV5-4; CDR3 DNA: TGTGCCAGCAGCCTCCGGGACTTCTGGAATGAGCAGTTCTTC; CDR3 protein: CASSLRDFWNEQFF
clone size: many; J gene: TRBJ1-5; D gene: .; V gene: TRBV2; CDR3 DNA: TGTGCCAGCAGCTCAGGGTCGGGTCAGCCCCAGCATTTT; CDR3 protein: CASSSGSGQPQHF
clone size: many; J gene: TRBJ2-7; D gene: .; V gene: TRBV4-3; CDR3 DNA: TGCGCCAGCAGCCAAGGAGCGTTGTCCTACGAGCAGTACTTC; CDR3 protein: CASSQGALSYEQYF
clone size: few; J gene: TRBJ2-7; D gene: .; V gene: TRBV5-4; CDR3 DNA: TGTGCCAGCAGTAAGCTCGCGGGTGCGGCCCTCTACGAGCAGTACTTC; CDR3 protein: CASSKLAGAALYEQYF
clone size: many; J gene: TRBJ1-2; D gene: .; V gene: TRBV7-2; CDR3 DNA: TGTGCCAGCACCCAAATGGACAGTAACTATGGCTACACCTTC; CDR3 protein: CASTQMDSNYGYTF
clone size: many; J gene: TRBJ1-4; D gene: TRBD1; V gene: TRBV18; CDR3 DNA: TGTGCCAGCTCACCTATGGGACAGCTCCATGAAAAACTGTTTTTT; CDR3 protein: CASSPMGQLHEKLFF
clone size: few; J gene: TRBJ1-1; D gene: .; V gene: TRBV7-8; CDR3 DNA: TGTGCCAGCAGCTTAGTTCTGGCCAGCACTGAAGCTTTCTTT; CDR3 protein: CASSLVLASTEAFF
clone size: many; J gene: TRBJ2-5; D gene: .; V gene: TRBV5-1; CDR3 DNA: TGCGCCAGCAGCCTACAGGGAGGAGGAGGGGAGACCCAGTACTTC; CDR3 protein: CASSLQGGGGETQYF